This section outlines one TCR beta chain sequence together with its context. Measured with immunoSEQ multiplex PCR; TCRdb has only the in-frame clones, and not every one. Of roughly 140,000 clones listed, about 80% are singletons. Clinical history reported by participants formed the basis on which cohorts were assigned. This specimen comes from a study of blood T cell repertoires in COVID-19. The CDR3 is 15 residues long. V lost 5 bases and J 0 bases, leaving 12 bases between the germline ends. Germline V lookup: CDR1 SGHVS, CDR2 FQNEAQ. Material: PBMCs or T cells enriched from blood (not recorded which). The rearrangement joins TRBV7-8 to TRBJ2-3, with D maybe TRBD2 (6 bases). This TCR was sampled from a man over 45 who had recovered from COVID-19. The CDR3 sequence: CASSPTSRSTDTQYF. The CDR3 DNA reads as TGTGCCAGCAGCCCCACTAGCCGCAGCACAGATACGCAGTATTTT.